Below, one TCR beta chain is given with its context. This sample was included in a study of blood T cell repertoires in COVID-19. Germline V CDR1 and CDR2: SGHVS, FNYEAQ. The CDR3 covers 15 residues. V was pared by 1 base and J by 6 bases, with 12 bases between. Clones were read by immunoSEQ multiplex PCR, and TCRdb kept only the in-frame ones, dropping some. The table lists 130,000 to 150,000 clones, 85% of them singletons. The sample comprised peripheral blood. This receptor was obtained from a human donor with acute or convalescent COVID-19. The donor label of this sample is uncertain. J is TRBJ1-4 and V is TRBV7-6; tentatively, D is TRBD1 (5 bases). The CDR3 spells CASSLEDTEYEKLFF. The CDR3 DNA reads TGTGCCAGCAGCTTAGAGGACACGGAATATGAAAAACTGTTTTTT.